Listed below are T cell receptor beta chains from one sample, sequenced in a study of OX40 agonist ivuxolimab in advanced cancers. This table comes from immunoSEQ multiplex PCR, and its TCRdb copy is limited to in-frame clones, with some not included. The table records approximately 58,000 clones, less than 85% of them present only once. This specimen was CD4+ or CD8+ T cells sorted from blood, taken in a trial of the OX40 agonist ivuxolimab. These receptors came from an adult with an advanced solid tumor such as melanoma, head and neck, liver or kidney cancer. Both conserved end residues are part of each CDR3. Not every row has a clone size; where given, it reads once, few, many or a size class.

clone_size: -
v_call: TRBV4-2
cdr3_aa: CASRENRDRLYNEQFF

clone_size: once
v_call: TRBV10-3
cdr3_aa: CAISENVKTQYF

clone_size: once
v_call: TRBV5-4
cdr3_aa: CASSKLTGLTEAFF

clone_size: -
v_call: TRBV28
cdr3_aa: CASSRTGTGGPNYGYTF

clone_size: -
v_call: TRBV29-1
cdr3_aa: CSVGTNYGYTF

clone_size: once
v_call: TRBV30
cdr3_aa: CAWSVQIEQFF

clone_size: -
v_call: TRBV4-2
cdr3_aa: CASSLTWDRASGNTIYF

clone_size: -
v_call: TRBV10-2
cdr3_aa: CASRRRESAYEQYF

clone_size: -
v_call: TRBV6-5
cdr3_aa: CASSTRPGGGYGYTF

clone_size: -
v_call: TRBV28
cdr3_aa: CASSLIVTSGRRSEQFF

clone_size: -
v_call: TRBV6-1
cdr3_aa: CASSPTGQGGVQYF

clone_size: once
v_call: TRBV7-2
cdr3_aa: CASRKSPHNTEVEFF

clone_size: -
v_call: TRBV2
cdr3_aa: CASRRDGISEKLFF

clone_size: few
v_call: TRBV7-2
cdr3_aa: CASSLSGGYEQYF

clone_size: -
v_call: TRBV18
cdr3_aa: CASSPAGLSGNTIYF

clone_size: -
v_call: TRBV20-1
cdr3_aa: CSARNLYEQYF

clone_size: -
v_call: TRBV5-8
cdr3_aa: CASSYHRGSSYNEQFF

clone_size: -
v_call: TRBV30
cdr3_aa: CAWRHPASGDYNEQFF

clone_size: -
v_call: TRBV28
cdr3_aa: CASSFLAGGAQYF

clone_size: -
v_call: TRBV15
cdr3_aa: CATSTRAYRYGYTF

clone_size: -
v_call: TRBV11-2
cdr3_aa: CASSLDRGQGAVSKKNEQFF

clone_size: -
v_call: TRBV4-2
cdr3_aa: CASSRQRGGTDTQYF

clone_size: -
v_call: TRBV6-6
cdr3_aa: CASRGTGYGYEQYF

clone_size: -
v_call: TRBV6-5
cdr3_aa: CASSGGSGYTF

clone_size: -
v_call: TRBV6-5
cdr3_aa: CASSSFGPGATQYF

clone_size: few
v_call: TRBV2
cdr3_aa: CASSETQDTIYF

clone_size: once
v_call: TRBV15
cdr3_aa: CATSRDKGQLQFF

clone_size: -
v_call: TRBV7-3
cdr3_aa: CASSRSGRGETQYF

clone_size: -
v_call: TRBV19
cdr3_aa: CASSVTGSNEQFF

clone_size: -
v_call: TRBV5-5
cdr3_aa: CASSLRQGQRNQPQHF

clone_size: -
v_call: TRBV6-1
cdr3_aa: CASARKEGYTF

clone_size: -
v_call: TRBV21-1
cdr3_aa: CASSKRRGTSRRNEQFF

clone_size: -
v_call: TRBV27
cdr3_aa: CASSISSAYLYNEQFF

clone_size: -
v_call: TRBV18
cdr3_aa: CASLGGANVLTF

clone_size: -
v_call: TRBV4-2
cdr3_aa: CASSQEGFYGDEQFF

clone_size: -
v_call: TRBV11-2
cdr3_aa: CASSHTELGEQFF

clone_size: -
v_call: TRBV5-4
cdr3_aa: CASSLGGTKETQYF

clone_size: few
v_call: TRBV19
cdr3_aa: CASRQSGTGELFF

clone_size: -
v_call: TRBV4-1
cdr3_aa: CASSPAGGAGTSLETQYF

clone_size: -
v_call: TRBV5-1
cdr3_aa: CASSLPGLSTDTQYF

clone_size: -
v_call: TRBV6-1
cdr3_aa: CASSPMGTGNTEAFF

clone_size: -
v_call: TRBV6-6
cdr3_aa: CASSYVAALDLYEQYF

clone_size: -
v_call: TRBV18
cdr3_aa: CASSPVGRGYGYTF

clone_size: -
v_call: TRBV11-2
cdr3_aa: CASSQGHVNTEAFF

clone_size: -
v_call: TRBV28
cdr3_aa: CASSSIGTGVGYTF

clone_size: -
v_call: TRBV5-6
cdr3_aa: CASSATGEKSYNEQFF

clone_size: -
v_call: TRBV18
cdr3_aa: CASSPPGQGIQPQHF

clone_size: -
v_call: TRBV6-1
cdr3_aa: CASSALPGVGSYEQYF

clone_size: -
v_call: TRBV5-4
cdr3_aa: CASSPDAQGNGNTIYF

clone_size: -
v_call: TRBV28
cdr3_aa: CASSVDLGRANEKLFF

clone_size: -
v_call: TRBV2
cdr3_aa: CASSGTGGRDGYTF

clone_size: -
v_call: TRBV9
cdr3_aa: CASSPTGRKETQYF

clone_size: -
v_call: TRBV5-4
cdr3_aa: CASTLQGAQETQYF

clone_size: -
v_call: TRBV19
cdr3_aa: CASRVHSSNTEAFF

clone_size: -
v_call: TRBV27
cdr3_aa: CASSLSLAVSTDTQYF

clone_size: -
v_call: TRBV4-1
cdr3_aa: CASSIGGTQETQYF

clone_size: -
v_call: TRBV19
cdr3_aa: CASSMNPSGLAGETQYF